The entry that follows covers one T cell receptor (beta chain) sequence. No antigen is known for it. CDR1 SGDLS and CDR2 YYNGEE come from the germline V gene. The length of the CDR3 is 14 residues. The J segment lost 5 bases and the V segment lost 4 bases, leaving 6 bases of the junction unmatched. CD45RO-negative, CCR7-selected cells formed the naive CD8 fraction, which excluded terminally differentiated effector memory CD45RA+ cells. The data are from a study of shared clonotypes between healthy human individuals. Study-level points and caveats: Larger estimated richness was generally recorded for naive subsets relative to memory subsets.

Sequencing was performed with immunoSEQ multiplex PCR; in TCRdb, only in-frame clones are kept and a portion is missing. The sample includes some 1,900,000 clones, about 94% seen only once; the top ten take 1.2%. Sequencing input: naive CD8+ T cells sorted from blood. The source of this sequence is a man younger than 35 in good health. V is TRBV9 and J is TRBJ2-7; 10 nucleotides agree with TRBD1. DNA for the CDR3: TGTGCCAGCAGCCCCGGGACAGGGGTCCACGAGCAGTACTTC. As protein: CASSPGTGVHEQYF.